The 2 T cell receptor beta chains listed next were all sequenced from one sample in a study of human T cells and chemical hapten exposure. Documented time point: patch test 2, 6 weeks after DPC sensitization. Treatment given: therapeutic diphenylcyclopropenone sensitization with weekly scalp DPC. MiXCR, run by TCRdb on the RACE reads, gives a single entry per CDR3 protein. The top ten hold approximately 1.9% of the sample, which has some 96,000 distinct CDR3 sequences, about 9.3% seen once. Sequencing used whole blood, obtained in connection with sensitization to the hapten diphenylcyclopropenone (DPC). These receptors were taken from a woman aged 35 to 49 with alopecia areata. Some clones in this sample may be carry-over from other donors' samples.

This clonotype has at least ten counts. The V and J genes are TRBV9 and TRBJ2-1; 8 positions agree with TRBD2. Trimming took 0 bases from V and 7 from J; bases not matched to a gene: 6. CDR1 SGDLS and CDR2 YYNGEE come from the germline V gene. This CDR3 is built from 15 residues. This chain's CDR3 is CASSVAGRAGNEQFF. CDR3 DNA: TGTGCCAGCAGCGTAGCCGGGAGGGCAGGAAATGAGCAGTTCTTC.

The CDR3 nucleotides are TGTGCCAGCAGTTTCTCAGGGGTCTCCACCGGGGAGCTGTTTTTT. This codes for CASSFSGVSTGELFF. The chain employs TRBV28 and TRBJ2-2, with D perhaps matching TRBD1 (6 bases). Germline V CDR1 and CDR2: MDHEN, SYDVKM. The V end was cut by 3 bases, the J end by 4 bases, with 12 bases between. This CDR3 has 15 residues.